This T cell receptor beta chain is from a study of CD8 T cells in ankylosing spondylitis. Broader study findings: There was a TCR beta motif, made of fewer than 10 highly homologous variants, that appeared characteristic of ankylosing spondylitis blood.

Germline trimming cut 3 bases from V and 5 bases from J; bases unmatched to any gene: 9. The CDR3 runs 16 residues. Germline loops: CDR1 ENHRY, CDR2 SYGVKD. This clonotype has at least ten counts. Its specificity is unknown. TCRdb reprocessed the 5' RACE reads with MiXCR, giving one entry per CDR3 protein. The sample shows 200,000 to 250,000 distinct CDR3 sequences, about 10% of them seen only once. This sequence joins TRBV10-3 and TRBJ2-2; 7 bases are shared with TRBD2. Sequenced input: blood, either unsorted or a sorted T cell fraction (not recorded which). The TCR sequence derives from a male donor with ankylosing spondylitis or in good health (not recorded which). The CDR3 region has the DNA TGTGCCATCAGTGAAACCGCGGGAGTTAGAACCGGGGAGCTGTTTTTT. This codes for CAISETAGVRTGELFF.